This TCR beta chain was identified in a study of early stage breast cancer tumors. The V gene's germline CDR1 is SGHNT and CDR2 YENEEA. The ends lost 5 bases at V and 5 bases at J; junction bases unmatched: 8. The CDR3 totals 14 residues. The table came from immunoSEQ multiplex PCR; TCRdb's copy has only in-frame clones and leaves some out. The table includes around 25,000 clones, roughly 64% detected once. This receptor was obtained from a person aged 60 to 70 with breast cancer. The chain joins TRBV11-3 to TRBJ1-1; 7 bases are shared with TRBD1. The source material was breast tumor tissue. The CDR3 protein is CASSRLRQGTEAFF. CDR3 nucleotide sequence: TGTGCCAGCAGCCGGCTCCGACAGGGTACTGAAGCTTTCTTT.